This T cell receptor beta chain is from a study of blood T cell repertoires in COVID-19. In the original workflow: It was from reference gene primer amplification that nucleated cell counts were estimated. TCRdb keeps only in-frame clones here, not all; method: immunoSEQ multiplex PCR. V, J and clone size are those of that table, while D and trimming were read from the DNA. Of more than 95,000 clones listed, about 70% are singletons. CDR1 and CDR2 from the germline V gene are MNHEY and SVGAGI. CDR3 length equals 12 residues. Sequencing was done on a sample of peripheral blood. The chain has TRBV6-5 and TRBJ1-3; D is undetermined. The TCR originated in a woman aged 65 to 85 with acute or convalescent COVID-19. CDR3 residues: CAAGLSGNTIYF. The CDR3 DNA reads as TGTGCTGCGGGCCTCTCTGGAAACACCATATATTTT.